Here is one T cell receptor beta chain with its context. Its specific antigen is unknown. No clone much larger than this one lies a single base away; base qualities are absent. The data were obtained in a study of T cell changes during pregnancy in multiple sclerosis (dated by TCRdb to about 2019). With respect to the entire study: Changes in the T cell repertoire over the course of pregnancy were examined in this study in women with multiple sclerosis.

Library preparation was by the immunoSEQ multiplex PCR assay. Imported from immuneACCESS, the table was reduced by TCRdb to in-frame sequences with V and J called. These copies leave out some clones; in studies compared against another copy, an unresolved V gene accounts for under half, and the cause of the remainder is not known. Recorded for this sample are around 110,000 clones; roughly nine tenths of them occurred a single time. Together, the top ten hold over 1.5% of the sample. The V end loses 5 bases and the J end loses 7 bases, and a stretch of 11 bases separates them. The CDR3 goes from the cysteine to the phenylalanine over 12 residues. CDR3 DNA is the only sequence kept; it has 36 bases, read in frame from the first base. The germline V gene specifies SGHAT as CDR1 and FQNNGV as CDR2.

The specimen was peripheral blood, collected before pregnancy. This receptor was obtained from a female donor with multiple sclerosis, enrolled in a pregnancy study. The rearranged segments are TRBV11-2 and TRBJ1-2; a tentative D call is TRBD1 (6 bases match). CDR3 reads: CASSQGMSGYTF. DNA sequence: TGTGCCAGCAGCCAGGGGATGAGTGGCTACACCTTC. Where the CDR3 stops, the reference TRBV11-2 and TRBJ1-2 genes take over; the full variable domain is EAGVAQSPRYKIIEKRQSVAFWCNPISGHATLYWYQQILGQGPKLLIQFQNNGVVDDSQLPKDRFSAERLKGVDSTLKIQPAKLEDSAVYLCASSQGMSGYTFGSGTRLTVV.